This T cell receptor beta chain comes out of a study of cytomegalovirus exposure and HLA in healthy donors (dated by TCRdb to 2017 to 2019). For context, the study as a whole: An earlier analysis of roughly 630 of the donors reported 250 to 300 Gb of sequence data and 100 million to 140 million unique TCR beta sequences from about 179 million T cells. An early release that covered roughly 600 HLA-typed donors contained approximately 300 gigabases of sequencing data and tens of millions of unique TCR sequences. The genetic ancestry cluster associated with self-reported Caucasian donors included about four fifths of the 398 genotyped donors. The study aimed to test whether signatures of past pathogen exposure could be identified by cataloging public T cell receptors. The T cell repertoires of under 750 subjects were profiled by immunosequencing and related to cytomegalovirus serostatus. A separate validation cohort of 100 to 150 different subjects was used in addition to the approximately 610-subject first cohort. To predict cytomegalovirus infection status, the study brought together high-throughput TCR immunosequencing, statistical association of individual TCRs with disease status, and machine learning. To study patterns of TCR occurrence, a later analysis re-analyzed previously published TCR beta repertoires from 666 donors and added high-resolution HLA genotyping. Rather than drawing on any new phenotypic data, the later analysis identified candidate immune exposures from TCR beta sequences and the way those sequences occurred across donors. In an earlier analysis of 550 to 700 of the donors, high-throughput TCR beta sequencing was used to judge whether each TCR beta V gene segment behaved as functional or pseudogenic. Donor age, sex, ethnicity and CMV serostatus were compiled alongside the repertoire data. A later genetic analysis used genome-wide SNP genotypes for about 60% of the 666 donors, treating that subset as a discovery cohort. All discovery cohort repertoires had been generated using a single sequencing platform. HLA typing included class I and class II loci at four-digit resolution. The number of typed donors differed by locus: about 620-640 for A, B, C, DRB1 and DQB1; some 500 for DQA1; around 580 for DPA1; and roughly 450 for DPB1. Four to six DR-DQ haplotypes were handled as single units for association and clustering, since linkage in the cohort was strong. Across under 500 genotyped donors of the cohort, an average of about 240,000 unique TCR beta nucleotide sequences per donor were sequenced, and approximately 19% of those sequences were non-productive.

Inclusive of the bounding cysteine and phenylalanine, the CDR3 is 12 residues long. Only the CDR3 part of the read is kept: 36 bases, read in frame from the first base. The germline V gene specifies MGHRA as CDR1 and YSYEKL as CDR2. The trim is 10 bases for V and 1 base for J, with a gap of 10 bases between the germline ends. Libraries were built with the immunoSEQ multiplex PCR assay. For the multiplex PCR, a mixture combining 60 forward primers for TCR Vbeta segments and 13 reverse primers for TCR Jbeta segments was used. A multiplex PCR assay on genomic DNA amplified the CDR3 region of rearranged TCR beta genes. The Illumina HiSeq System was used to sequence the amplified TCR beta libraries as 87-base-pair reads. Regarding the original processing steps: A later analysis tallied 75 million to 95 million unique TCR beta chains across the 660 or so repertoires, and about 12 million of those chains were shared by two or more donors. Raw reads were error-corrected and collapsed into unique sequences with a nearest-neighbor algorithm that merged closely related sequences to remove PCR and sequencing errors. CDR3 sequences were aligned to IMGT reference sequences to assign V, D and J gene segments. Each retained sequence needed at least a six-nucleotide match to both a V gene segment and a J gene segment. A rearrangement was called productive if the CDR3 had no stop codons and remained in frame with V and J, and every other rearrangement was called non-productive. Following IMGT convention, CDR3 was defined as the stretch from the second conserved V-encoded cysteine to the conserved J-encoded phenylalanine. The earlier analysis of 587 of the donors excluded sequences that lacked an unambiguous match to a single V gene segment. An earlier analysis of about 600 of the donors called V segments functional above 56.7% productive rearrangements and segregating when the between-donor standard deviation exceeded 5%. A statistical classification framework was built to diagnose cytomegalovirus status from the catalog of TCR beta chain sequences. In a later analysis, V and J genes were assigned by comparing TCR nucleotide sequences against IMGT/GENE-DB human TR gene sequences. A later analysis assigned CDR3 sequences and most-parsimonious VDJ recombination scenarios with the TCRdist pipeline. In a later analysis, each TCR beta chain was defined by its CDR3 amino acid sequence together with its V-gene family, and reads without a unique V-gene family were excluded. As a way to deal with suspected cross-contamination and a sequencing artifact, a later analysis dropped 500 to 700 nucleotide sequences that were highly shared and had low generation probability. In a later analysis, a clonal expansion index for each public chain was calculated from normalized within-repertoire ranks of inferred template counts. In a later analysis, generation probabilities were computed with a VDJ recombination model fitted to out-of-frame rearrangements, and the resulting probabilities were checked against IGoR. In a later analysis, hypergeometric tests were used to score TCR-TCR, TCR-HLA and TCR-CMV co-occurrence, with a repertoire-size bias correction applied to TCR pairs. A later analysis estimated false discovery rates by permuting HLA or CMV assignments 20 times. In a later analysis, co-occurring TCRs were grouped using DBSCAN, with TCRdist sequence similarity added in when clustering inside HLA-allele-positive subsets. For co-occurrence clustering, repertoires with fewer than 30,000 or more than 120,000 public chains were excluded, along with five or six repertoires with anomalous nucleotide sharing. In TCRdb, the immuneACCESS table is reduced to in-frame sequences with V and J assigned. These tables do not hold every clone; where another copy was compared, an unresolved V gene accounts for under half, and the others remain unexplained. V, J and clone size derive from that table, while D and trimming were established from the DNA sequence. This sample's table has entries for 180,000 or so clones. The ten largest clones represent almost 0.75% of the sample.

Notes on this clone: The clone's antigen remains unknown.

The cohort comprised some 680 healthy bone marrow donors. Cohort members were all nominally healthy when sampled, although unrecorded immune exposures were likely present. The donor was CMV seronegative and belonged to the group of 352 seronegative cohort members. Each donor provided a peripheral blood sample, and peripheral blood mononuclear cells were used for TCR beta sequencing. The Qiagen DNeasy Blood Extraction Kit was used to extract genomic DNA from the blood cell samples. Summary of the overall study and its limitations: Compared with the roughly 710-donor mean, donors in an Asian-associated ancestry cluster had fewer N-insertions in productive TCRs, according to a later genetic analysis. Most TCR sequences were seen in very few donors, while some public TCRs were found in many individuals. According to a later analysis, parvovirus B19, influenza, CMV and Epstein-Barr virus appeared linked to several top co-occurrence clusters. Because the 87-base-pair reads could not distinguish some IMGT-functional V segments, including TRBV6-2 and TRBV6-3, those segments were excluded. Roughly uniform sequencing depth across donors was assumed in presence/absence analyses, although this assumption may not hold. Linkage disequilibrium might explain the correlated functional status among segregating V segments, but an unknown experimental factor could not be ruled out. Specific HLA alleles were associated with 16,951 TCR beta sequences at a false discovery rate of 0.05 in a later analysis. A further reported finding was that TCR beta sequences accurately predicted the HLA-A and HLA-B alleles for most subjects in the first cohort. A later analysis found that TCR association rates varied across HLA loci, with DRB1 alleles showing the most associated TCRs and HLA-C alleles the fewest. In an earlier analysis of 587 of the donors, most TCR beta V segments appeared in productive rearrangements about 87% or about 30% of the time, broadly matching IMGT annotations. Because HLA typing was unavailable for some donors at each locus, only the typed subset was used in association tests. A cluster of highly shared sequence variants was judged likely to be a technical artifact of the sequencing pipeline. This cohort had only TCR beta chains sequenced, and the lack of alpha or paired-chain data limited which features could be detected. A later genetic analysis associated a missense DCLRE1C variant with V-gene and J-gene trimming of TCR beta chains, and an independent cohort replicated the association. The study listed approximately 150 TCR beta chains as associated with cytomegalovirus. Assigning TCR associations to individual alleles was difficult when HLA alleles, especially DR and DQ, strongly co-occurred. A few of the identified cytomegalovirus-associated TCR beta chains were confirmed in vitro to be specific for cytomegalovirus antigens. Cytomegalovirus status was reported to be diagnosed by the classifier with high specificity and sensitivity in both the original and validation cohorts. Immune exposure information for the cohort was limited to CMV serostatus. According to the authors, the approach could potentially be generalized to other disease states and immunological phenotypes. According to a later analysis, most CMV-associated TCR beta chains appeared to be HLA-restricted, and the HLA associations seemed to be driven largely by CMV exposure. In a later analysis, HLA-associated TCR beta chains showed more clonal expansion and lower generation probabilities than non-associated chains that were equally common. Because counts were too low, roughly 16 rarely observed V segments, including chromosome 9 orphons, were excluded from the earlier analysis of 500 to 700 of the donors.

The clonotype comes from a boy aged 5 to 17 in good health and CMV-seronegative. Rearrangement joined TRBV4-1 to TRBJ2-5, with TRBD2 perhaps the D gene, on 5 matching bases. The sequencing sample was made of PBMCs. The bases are TGCGCCACCCGCGGGTCCCAAGAGACCCAGTACTTC. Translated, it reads CATRGSQETQYF.